Presented here are 11 T cell receptor beta chains from one specimen sequenced in a study of shared T cell receptors in the human thymus. Clones were read by immunoSEQ multiplex PCR, and TCRdb kept only the in-frame ones, dropping some. The sample shows 700,000 or so clones, approximately 85% of them seen only once. This sample was shared with a second study, whose subject was human thymus T cells.

Sequencing input: thymocytes. These receptors were collected from a girl under three years old with a congenital heart defect.

The chain joins TRBV4-1 to TRBJ2-7; 9 bases align to TRBD1. Losses at the gene ends were 0 bases for V and 1 base for J; bases not matched to a gene: 13. The CDR3 contains 19 residues. Germline CDR1 and CDR2: MGHRA and YSYEKL. The CDR3 DNA sequence: TGCGCCAGCAGCCAAGAACCTGGGGACAGGGATACGGATTCCTACGAGCAGTACTTC. Protein: CASSQEPGDRDTDSYEQYF.

This rearrangement joins TRBV29-1 to TRBJ1-1; 12 nucleotides align to TRBD1. This CDR3 has 16 amino acids. CDR1 is SQVTM, CDR2 ANQGSEA, per germline. The ends lost 3 bases at V and 0 bases at J; junction bases unmatched: 5. The CDR3 loop is CSVDGTGGLMNTEAFF. In nucleotides, the CDR3 is TGCAGCGTTGATGGGACAGGGGGCTTAATGAACACTGAAGCTTTCTTT.

V is TRBV10-3 and J is TRBJ2-1, with TRBD2 matching 8 bases. Trimming took 0 bases from V and 6 from J; bases not matched to a gene: 7. Germline V gene lookup returns CDR1 ENHRY and CDR2 SYGVKD. This CDR3 has 16 amino acids. CDR3 in amino acids: CAISESHGGTSNEQFF. DNA of the CDR3: TGTGCCATCAGTGAGTCTCACGGGGGGACTAGCAATGAGCAGTTCTTC.

This rearrangement joins TRBV5-1 to TRBJ1-2; 7 bases map to TRBD1. Germline values: CDR1 SGHRS, CDR2 YFSETQ. This CDR3 is built from 15 residues. J was trimmed by 6 bases and V by 1 base; bases with no gene match: 9. CDR3 in DNA: TGCGCCAGCAGCTTGTTCCCAGGGGGATATGATGGCTACACCTTC. Its protein product is CASSLFPGGYDGYTF.

Points on this clone: Other nucleotide sequences in the sample specify the same CDR3. The rearrangement uses TRBV2 and TRBJ2-6; a possible D gene is TRBD1 (5 bases). Germline CDR1 is SNHLY and CDR2 is FYNNEI. The germline V and J ends were trimmed by 2 bases and 4 bases, with 9 bases remaining between them. This CDR3 has 15 amino acids. The CDR3 nucleotides are TGTGCCAGCAGTGAAACAGGTACCGGGGCCAACGTCCTGACTTTC. Amino acids: CASSETGTGANVLTF.

CDR3 loop: CASSHHWTGEVDGYTF. The CDR3 coding sequence is TGTGCCAGCAGCCACCATTGGACAGGGGAGGTGGATGGCTACACCTTC. The chain is built from TRBV14 and TRBJ1-2, with 9 bases aligning to TRBD1. The V and J ends lost 3 bases and 6 bases, in that order; junction bases with no gene match: 11. The CDR3 contains 16 residues. Per the germline V gene, CDR1 is SGHDN and CDR2 is FVKESK.

The chain has TRBV6-1 and TRBJ1-2; weak D call: TRBD1 (6 bases). Germline assignment: CDR1 MNHNS and CDR2 SASEGT. The CDR3 totals 13 residues. Trimming took 5 bases from V and 8 from J, leaving 15 bases between them. CDR3 coding DNA: TGTGCCAGCAGTTTCACAGGGCACGGGGGCTACACCTTC. Translating gives CASSFTGHGGYTF.

The chain uses TRBV19 and TRBJ1-1; possible D gene TRBD1, 5 bases. The CDR3 totals 14 residues. The V gene lost 3 bases and the J gene lost 1 base, with 9 bases spanning the gap. Looked up from germline, CDR1 is LNHDA and CDR2 is SQIVND (reference sequence). CDR3 amino acids: CASSMSGSNTEAFF. CDR3 in DNA: TGTGCCAGTAGTATGTCAGGGTCGAACACTGAAGCTTTCTTT.

This clone was seen a single time. The rearrangement uses TRBV9 and TRBJ1-2; a possible D gene is TRBD1 (6 bases). This CDR3 is built from 18 residues. V dropped 5 bases and J dropped 4 bases, with 27 bases sitting between them. Per the germline V gene, CDR1 is SGDLS and CDR2 is YYNGEE. The CDR3 here is CASSSIGTRGATSYGYTF. DNA for the CDR3: TGTGCCAGCAGTAGTATAGGGACCCGGGGGGCCACGAGCTATGGCTACACCTTC.

This clone showed up just once. The chain couples TRBV7-6 to TRBJ2-7; TRBD1 agrees at 9 bases. This CDR3 region has 16 residues. J was trimmed by 9 bases and V by 1 base; bases with no gene match: 13. Germline-derived CDR1 and CDR2 are SGHVS and FNYEAQ. The CDR3 DNA sequence: TGTGCCAGCAGCTTAGTGGGGACAGGGTGGTTTAGTTCGCAGTACTTC. Translating it yields CASSLVGTGWFSSQYF.

J is TRBJ1-2 and V is TRBV2; the D gene is possibly TRBD1 (6 bases). The V gene's germline CDR1 is SNHLY and CDR2 FYNNEI. Trimming left V 6 bases short and J 5 bases short, with 16 bases between. The CDR3 sequence is 14 residues long. CDR3 in DNA: TGTGCCAGCAGGCCACAGGGCCAAGGGTATGGCTACACCTTC. This codes for CASRPQGQGYGYTF.